This is a list of T cell receptor beta chains from one sample in a study of blood T cells in healthy people across ages. TCRdb independently ran MiXCR on the 5' RACE reads; one entry per CDR3 protein. The sample yields over a million distinct CDR3 sequences, roughly 45% seen once. The specimen was blood. These receptors came from a woman aged 55 to 70 in good health. CDR3s include the opening cysteine and the closing phenylalanine or tryptophan. Each record gives: J gene, D gene, V gene, clone size, CDR3 length, CDR3 protein, CDR3 DNA. The D gene is left open where the match is weak. Size tells how often a clone was seen (once, few, many) or the class of an expanded clone, and some rows leave it out.

j_gene: TRBJ2-1
d_gene: NA
v_gene: TRBV11-2
abundance: NA
len: 16
CDR3aa: CASTSPIPGSYNEQFF
CDR3nt: TGTGCCAGCACCTCCCCGATTCCGGGCTCCTACAATGAGCAGTTCTTC

j_gene: TRBJ2-5
d_gene: NA
v_gene: TRBV14
abundance: NA
len: 14
CDR3aa: CASSPTGGPETQYF
CDR3nt: TGTGCCAGCAGCCCGACAGGTGGCCCAGAGACCCAGTACTTC

j_gene: TRBJ2-5
d_gene: NA
v_gene: TRBV6-5
abundance: NA
len: 14
CDR3aa: CASTPGGPKETQYF
CDR3nt: TGTGCCAGCACCCCCGGCGGTCCTAAAGAGACCCAGTACTTC

j_gene: TRBJ1-1
d_gene: NA
v_gene: TRBV20-1
abundance: NA
len: 12
CDR3aa: CSVTPRATEAFF
CDR3nt: TGCAGTGTCACGCCCCGGGCCACTGAAGCTTTCTTT

j_gene: TRBJ1-4
d_gene: TRBD1
v_gene: TRBV14
abundance: NA
len: 16
CDR3aa: CASSQDRTGGREKLFF
CDR3nt: TGTGCCAGCAGCCAAGACCGGACAGGGGGTCGCGAAAAACTGTTTTTT

j_gene: TRBJ1-5
d_gene: NA
v_gene: TRBV27
abundance: NA
len: 15
CDR3aa: CASSPLGGLLQPQHF
CDR3nt: TGTGCCAGCAGTCCCCTAGGGGGGTTATTGCAGCCCCAGCATTTT

j_gene: TRBJ2-1
d_gene: TRBD2
v_gene: TRBV6-2/TRBV6-3
abundance: few
len: 15
CDR3aa: CASSYPGGIYNEQFF
CDR3nt: TGTGCCAGCAGTTACCCGGGGGGGATTTACAATGAGCAGTTCTTC

j_gene: TRBJ2-3
d_gene: NA
v_gene: TRBV28
abundance: few
len: 14
CDR3aa: CASSSSDSTDTQYF
CDR3nt: TGTGCCAGCAGCAGTAGCGATAGCACAGATACGCAGTATTTT

j_gene: TRBJ2-7
d_gene: TRBD2
v_gene: TRBV5-1
abundance: NA
len: 16
CDR3aa: CASSPTTSGTAYEQYF
CDR3nt: TGCGCCAGCAGCCCGACGACTAGCGGGACAGCCTACGAGCAGTACTTC

j_gene: TRBJ2-5
d_gene: TRBD1
v_gene: TRBV24-1
abundance: few
len: 15
CDR3aa: CATSARTGRGETQYF
CDR3nt: TGTGCCACCAGTGCCCGGACAGGTCGAGGGGAGACCCAGTACTTC

j_gene: TRBJ2-4
d_gene: NA
v_gene: TRBV15
abundance: NA
len: 13
CDR3aa: CATSMTGINIQYF
CDR3nt: TGTGCCACCTCTATGACCGGGATAAACATTCAGTACTTC

j_gene: TRBJ2-7
d_gene: TRBD1
v_gene: TRBV20-1
abundance: few
len: 14
CDR3aa: CSARDAGGLYEQYF
CDR3nt: TGCAGTGCTAGAGACGCAGGGGGCCTCTACGAGCAGTACTTC

j_gene: TRBJ2-7
d_gene: NA
v_gene: TRBV27
abundance: NA
len: 14
CDR3aa: CASNRASALGEQYF
CDR3nt: TGTGCCAGCAATCGGGCTAGCGCGTTGGGCGAGCAGTACTTC

j_gene: TRBJ1-4
d_gene: NA
v_gene: TRBV20-1
abundance: NA
len: 12
CDR3aa: CSAPGATGKLFF
CDR3nt: TGCAGTGCTCCGGGCGCTACTGGGAAACTGTTTTTT

j_gene: TRBJ1-6
d_gene: NA
v_gene: TRBV25-1
abundance: few
len: 14
CDR3aa: CASSPGLVNSPLHF
CDR3nt: TGTGCCAGCAGCCCAGGACTGGTTAATTCACCCCTCCACTTT

j_gene: TRBJ2-5
d_gene: TRBD2
v_gene: TRBV12-3/TRBV12-4
abundance: NA
len: 14
CDR3aa: CASRPAGVQETQYF
CDR3nt: TGTGCCAGCAGACCTGCGGGAGTACAAGAGACCCAGTACTTC

j_gene: TRBJ2-7
d_gene: TRBD1
v_gene: TRBV2
abundance: few
len: 15
CDR3aa: CASSPGGQSSYEQYF
CDR3nt: TGTGCCAGCAGTCCTGGGGGACAGTCCTCCTACGAGCAGTACTTC

j_gene: TRBJ1-6
d_gene: TRBD1
v_gene: TRBV6-5
abundance: few
len: 15
CDR3aa: CASSDGTDRNSPLHF
CDR3nt: TGTGCCAGCAGTGACGGGACAGACAGAAATTCACCCCTCCACTTT

j_gene: TRBJ2-1
d_gene: TRBD2
v_gene: TRBV9
abundance: NA
len: 18
CDR3aa: CASSPRNVAGGPNNEQFF
CDR3nt: TGTGCCAGCAGCCCAAGAAATGTAGCGGGAGGGCCTAACAATGAGCAGTTCTTC

j_gene: TRBJ1-2
d_gene: NA
v_gene: TRBV12-5
abundance: NA
len: 13
CDR3aa: CASGPHRERGYTF
CDR3nt: TGTGCTAGTGGTCCACACAGGGAACGTGGCTACACCTTC

j_gene: TRBJ2-7
d_gene: NA
v_gene: TRBV10-2
abundance: NA
len: 15
CDR3aa: CASSALASAFYEQYF
CDR3nt: TGCGCCAGCAGTGCTCTGGCTAGCGCCTTTTACGAGCAGTACTTC

j_gene: TRBJ2-3
d_gene: TRBD1
v_gene: TRBV6-1
abundance: NA
len: 19
CDR3aa: CASSGYRYSRDRGADTQYF
CDR3nt: TGTGCCAGCAGTGGATATCGATATAGCCGGGACAGGGGGGCGGATACGCAGTATTTT

j_gene: TRBJ2-7
d_gene: TRBD2
v_gene: TRBV6-5
abundance: few
len: 14
CDR3aa: CASSWREGRYEQYF
CDR3nt: TGTGCCAGCAGTTGGCGGGAGGGCCGGTACGAGCAGTACTTC

j_gene: TRBJ2-1
d_gene: TRBD2
v_gene: TRBV9
abundance: NA
len: 15
CDR3aa: CASSYSGRAPNEQFF
CDR3nt: TGTGCCAGCAGCTATAGCGGGAGGGCCCCCAATGAGCAGTTCTTC

j_gene: TRBJ2-3
d_gene: TRBD2
v_gene: TRBV20-1
abundance: NA
len: 17
CDR3aa: CSARDGGREGHADTQYF
CDR3nt: TGCAGTGCTAGAGATGGCGGGCGGGAGGGCCACGCAGATACGCAGTATTTT

j_gene: TRBJ2-2
d_gene: TRBD1
v_gene: TRBV3-1
abundance: NA
len: 15
CDR3aa: CASSQTGGSAGELFF
CDR3nt: TGTGCCAGCAGCCAGACAGGGGGCTCCGCCGGGGAGCTGTTTTTT

j_gene: TRBJ2-1
d_gene: TRBD1
v_gene: TRBV9
abundance: few
len: 17
CDR3aa: CASSGYSGGASYNEQFF
CDR3nt: TGTGCCAGCAGCGGATACTCAGGGGGCGCGTCTTACAATGAGCAGTTCTTC

j_gene: TRBJ1-6
d_gene: NA
v_gene: TRBV27
abundance: NA
len: 13
CDR3aa: CATRGAANSPLHF
CDR3nt: TGTGCCACCCGGGGGGCCGCTAATTCACCCCTCCACTTT

j_gene: TRBJ2-7
d_gene: NA
v_gene: TRBV20-1
abundance: NA
len: 15
CDR3aa: CSARDFPRGTNEQYF
CDR3nt: TGCAGTGCTAGAGATTTTCCCCGGGGCACCAATGAGCAGTACTTC

j_gene: TRBJ2-3
d_gene: NA
v_gene: TRBV7-9
abundance: few
len: 17
CDR3aa: CASSPPRTSGSTDTQYF
CDR3nt: TGTGCCAGCAGCCCACCGAGGACCAGCGGTAGCACAGATACGCAGTATTTT

j_gene: TRBJ1-5
d_gene: NA
v_gene: TRBV12-3/TRBV12-4
abundance: NA
len: 14
CDR3aa: CASSLASGNQPQHF
CDR3nt: TGTGCCAGCAGTTTAGCGTCGGGGAACCAGCCCCAGCATTTT

j_gene: TRBJ1-4
d_gene: NA
v_gene: TRBV7-9
abundance: NA
len: 14
CDR3aa: CASSFGATNEKLFF
CDR3nt: TGTGCCAGCAGCTTCGGAGCAACTAATGAAAAACTGTTTTTT

j_gene: TRBJ2-3
d_gene: NA
v_gene: TRBV12-3/TRBV12-4
abundance: NA
len: 12
CDR3aa: CASRPNTDTQYF
CDR3nt: TGTGCCAGCAGACCGAATACAGATACGCAGTATTTT

j_gene: TRBJ1-6
d_gene: NA
v_gene: TRBV27
abundance: NA
len: 18
CDR3aa: CASSLESPVSSYNSPLHF
CDR3nt: TGTGCCAGCAGTTTAGAGTCCCCGGTGAGCTCCTATAATTCACCCCTCCACTTT

j_gene: TRBJ2-1
d_gene: TRBD2
v_gene: TRBV7-9
abundance: NA
len: 16
CDR3aa: CASSPRAGRIDNEQFF
CDR3nt: TGTGCCAGCAGCCCCAGAGCGGGAAGGATTGACAATGAGCAGTTCTTC

j_gene: TRBJ2-3
d_gene: TRBD2
v_gene: TRBV14
abundance: NA
len: 20
CDR3aa: CASSPTSDPGLAGDSDTQYF
CDR3nt: TGTGCCAGCAGCCCCACGTCCGACCCAGGACTAGCGGGAGATTCTGATACGCAGTATTTT

j_gene: TRBJ1-2
d_gene: NA
v_gene: TRBV28
abundance: NA
len: 14
CDR3aa: CASSLFRSTDGYTF
CDR3nt: TGTGCCAGCAGTTTATTCCGATCTACAGATGGCTACACCTTC

j_gene: TRBJ2-3
d_gene: NA
v_gene: TRBV4-2
abundance: NA
len: 18
CDR3aa: CASSQVLPGLNTGDTQYF
CDR3nt: TGTGCCAGCAGCCAAGTTTTGCCGGGACTCAATACAGGAGATACGCAGTATTTT

j_gene: TRBJ2-4
d_gene: TRBD2
v_gene: TRBV20-1
abundance: NA
len: 18
CDR3aa: CSASDSGTAGASETIQYF
CDR3nt: TGCAGTGCTAGCGACTCCGGAACAGCGGGAGCATCCGAAACCATTCAGTACTTC

j_gene: TRBJ2-5
d_gene: TRBD1
v_gene: TRBV11-2
abundance: NA
len: 14
CDR3aa: CASSQPGQGGEQYF
CDR3nt: TGTGCCAGCAGCCAACCGGGACAGGGTGGGGAGCAGTACTTC

j_gene: TRBJ2-5
d_gene: NA
v_gene: TRBV21-1
abundance: NA
len: 14
CDR3aa: CASSNGQVGETQYF
CDR3nt: TGTGCCAGCAGCAATGGACAGGTTGGGGAGACCCAGTACTTC

j_gene: TRBJ2-1
d_gene: NA
v_gene: TRBV15
abundance: NA
len: 13
CDR3aa: CATTDGIANEQFF
CDR3nt: TGTGCCACCACCGACGGGATCGCCAATGAGCAGTTCTTC

j_gene: TRBJ1-4
d_gene: NA
v_gene: TRBV18
abundance: NA
len: 15
CDR3aa: CASSPAGSPNEKLFF
CDR3nt: TGTGCCAGCTCACCTGCAGGGTCCCCTAATGAAAAACTGTTTTTT

j_gene: TRBJ2-5
d_gene: TRBD1
v_gene: TRBV20-1
abundance: many
len: 13
CDR3aa: CSAHRGLGETQYF
CDR3nt: TGCAGTGCCCACAGGGGGCTGGGGGAGACCCAGTACTTC

j_gene: TRBJ1-5
d_gene: NA
v_gene: TRBV2
abundance: NA
len: 12
CDR3aa: CASSDEYQPQHF
CDR3nt: TGTGCCAGCAGTGACGAATATCAGCCCCAGCATTTT

j_gene: TRBJ2-5
d_gene: TRBD2
v_gene: TRBV7-2
abundance: few
len: 14
CDR3aa: CASSLGLAGWKQYF
CDR3nt: TGTGCCAGCAGCCTGGGACTAGCGGGATGGAAGCAGTACTTC